The subject of this entry is one TCR beta chain. CDR1 and CDR2 from the germline V gene are SGDLS and YYNGEE. The CDR3 length is 20 residues. The V and J ends lost 4 bases and 0 bases respectively, with 27 bases between them. The sample comes from a study of blood T cell repertoires in COVID-19. Study-level information: Samples taken during acute and convalescent COVID-19 were collected in the United States, Italy and Spain. Sample material is recorded as cDNA or gDNA derived from T cells, B-cell-depleted T cells, or PBMCs.

Authors' analysis steps: Counts of nucleated cells, estimated from reference gene primer amplification, were obtained. TCRdb's copy holds only in-frame clones and misses some; the assay was immunoSEQ multiplex PCR. The V and J calls and clone size were taken over from that table, and D and trimming were inferred from the DNA. The data show 150,000 or so clones, under 90% seen once. The sequenced sample was peripheral blood. The sequence came from a man between 60 and 75 years old with acute or convalescent COVID-19. The rearrangement uses TRBV9 and TRBJ2-3, with a tentative D call TRBD1 (10 bases). Written as DNA, the CDR3 is TGTGCCAGCAGCACCAGGGACAGGGGTTATACTAGCGGGAGCACAGATACGCAGTATTTT. Translated, it gives CASSTRDRGYTSGSTDTQYF.